Below, one TCR beta chain is given with its context. The antigen is not known. The repertoire was sequenced with immunoSEQ multiplex PCR; TCRdb's copy has only in-frame clones and lacks some. In the table there are around 99,000 clones, about 92% of which are singletons. The source of the sample is a study of graft-versus-host responses after intestinal transplantation. As for the study in general: Tacrolimus plus steroids were given to all recipients for approximately 3 years, preceded by anti-thymocyte globulin induction.

Germline CDR1 and CDR2: MNHEY and SMNVEV (reference sequence). Trimming took 8 bases from V and 5 from J, leaving 10 bases between them. The CDR3 spans 13 residues. Overall study findings and caveats: Declining HvG levels early post-transplant were linked to peak circulating GvH clone levels.

The rearrangement links TRBV27 to TRBJ1-6; possible D gene TRBD1, 5 bases. This sequence was found in a human donor who received an intestinal transplant. The specimen was unstimulated CD8+ T cells sorted from spleen or lymph node cells, collected before intestinal transplant. CDR3 in amino acids: CASRGVDNSPLHF. The DNA for the CDR3 is TGTGCCAGCCGGGGGGTCGATAATTCACCCCTCCACTTT.